The 11 T cell receptor beta chains given below trace back to one sample, sequenced in a study of T cell responses to AZD1222 COVID-19 vaccine. Clones were sequenced by immunoSEQ multiplex PCR, and TCRdb holds only the in-frame ones, with some missing. The data show about 75,000 clones, 88% seen once. The input for sequencing was peripheral blood, taken 28 days after the second dose of the MenACWY control vaccine. The receptor set was obtained from an adult who received the MenACWY meningococcal vaccine as a control.

This clone was observed once. The chain is built from TRBV19 and TRBJ2-2; perhaps TRBD2 as D (6 bases). V was pared by 5 bases and J by 3 bases, with 10 bases between. The CDR3 is 14 amino acids. Germline-derived CDR1 and CDR2 are LNHDA and SQIVND (reference sequence). The CDR3 bases are TGTGCCAGTAGTCCTGCGGGATACACCGGGGAGCTGTTTTTT. This gives the protein CASSPAGYTGELFF. The whole variable domain, filled in from reference TRBV19 and TRBJ2-2, reads DGGITQSPKYLFRKEGQNVTLSCEQNLNHDAMYWYRQDPGQGLRLIYYSQIVNDFQKGDIAEGYSVSREKKESFPLTVTSAQKNPTAFYLCASSPAGYTGELFFGEGSRLTVL.

This clone was seen only a few times. V usage is TRBV11-2 and J usage is TRBJ2-1, with D maybe TRBD1 (5 bases). Germline V gene sequence: CDR1 SGHAT, CDR2 FQNNGV. This CDR3 contains 14 residues. V was shortened by 5 bases and J by 3 bases, with 11 bases between the two germline ends. CDR3 sequence reads: CASSRLDSYNEQFF. The CDR3 DNA is TGTGCCAGCAGCCGCCTCGACAGCTACAATGAGCAGTTCTTC. The full variable domain, in which reference TRBV11-2 and TRBJ2-1 provide the parts outside the CDR3, is EAGVAQSPRYKIIEKRQSVAFWCNPISGHATLYWYQQILGQGPKLLIQFQNNGVVDDSQLPKDRFSAERLKGVDSTLKIQPAKLEDSAVYLCASSRLDSYNEQFFGPGTRLTVL.

The rearrangement uses TRBV4-3 and TRBJ1-1; 7 nucleotides line up with TRBD1. CDR1 LGHNA and CDR2 YSLEER come from the germline V gene. The CDR3 sequence is 17 residues long. Trimming removed 1 base from V and 6 bases from J; junction bases left unmatched: 14. CDR3 sequence reads: CASSQGPTNPGTAEAFF. The CDR3 DNA reads as TGCGCCAGCAGCCAAGGTCCCACCAATCCCGGGACAGCTGAAGCTTTCTTT.

The chain employs TRBV28 and TRBJ2-1, with TRBD2 matching over 7 bases. Trimming at V came to 3 bases and at J to 5 bases, leaving 10 bases not matched to a gene. This CDR3 has 16 amino acids. From germline, CDR1 is MDHEN and CDR2 SYDVKM. CDR3 bases: TGTGCCAGCAGTTTTAGTGGACTAGTAAAGAACAATGAGCAGTTCTTC. It is translated as CASSFSGLVKNNEQFF.

The CDR3 DNA is TGTGCCAGCAGGTTAAAGGGGTGGGCTTTCTTT. Translating gives CASRLKGWAFF. This chain links TRBV2 with TRBJ1-1; maybe TRBD1 (5 bases). Germline CDR1 is SNHLY and CDR2 is FYNNEI. This CDR3 contains 11 residues. V was trimmed by 6 bases and J by 11 bases, leaving 13 bases between them.

The chain recombines TRBV27 with TRBJ2-7, with D possibly matching TRBD1 (5 bases). The germline V gene encodes CDR1 MNHEY and CDR2 SMNVEV (reference sequence). V lost 2 bases and J lost 1, with 12 bases in between. The CDR3 runs to 15 residues. This CDR3 reads CASSLDLTASYEQYF. DNA for the CDR3: TGTGCCAGCAGTTTAGACCTGACAGCATCCTACGAGCAGTACTTC.

V and J are TRBV7-9 and TRBJ2-7, with 9 bases that match TRBD1. V shed 5 bases and J 5 bases; nucleotides not matched to a gene: 7. CDR1 SEHNR and CDR2 FQNEAQ come from the germline V gene (reference sequence). The CDR3 totals 14 residues. The CDR3 loop is CASSPGQGMDEQYF. In DNA form, the CDR3 reads TGTGCCAGCAGCCCCGGACAGGGGATGGACGAGCAGTACTTC.

This clone was seen only once. V gene TRBV19 combines with J gene TRBJ2-2; D may be TRBD1 (6 bases). The CDR3 has 15 amino acids. Germline CDR1 LNHDA, CDR2 SQIVND (reference sequence). V lost 3 bases to trimming and J lost 4 bases, with 12 bases between them. The CDR3 spells CASSMNRVGTGELFF. In DNA form, the CDR3 reads TGTGCCAGTAGTATGAACAGGGTAGGCACCGGGGAGCTGTTTTTT. Looking up the rest from reference TRBV19 and TRBJ2-2 gives the full variable domain: DGGITQSPKYLFRKEGQNVTLSCEQNLNHDAMYWYRQDPGQGLRLIYYSQIVNDFQKGDIAEGYSVSREKKESFPLTVTSAQKNPTAFYLCASSMNRVGTGELFFGEGSRLTVL.

The rearrangement links TRBV4-3 to TRBJ2-7; a weak D match, TRBD1 (6 bases). Per germline, CDR1 LGHNA and CDR2 YSLEER. The CDR3 totals 15 residues. V was pared by 0 bases and J by 5 bases, with 14 bases between. This CDR3 reads CASSQDWGQSHEQYF. The CDR3 bases are TGCGCCAGCAGCCAAGATTGGGGACAAAGCCACGAGCAGTACTTC.

The genes are TRBV15 and TRBJ1-3; no definite D call. This CDR3 has 18 residues. CDR1 LNHNV and CDR2 YYDKDF come from the germline V gene (reference sequence). The ends were cut back, 0 bases at V and 0 bases at J, with 15 bases in the middle. CDR3 coding DNA: TGTGCCACCAGCAGAGACCCCCTGGCTTCGGGCTCTGGAAACACCATATATTTT. Amino acid sequence: CATSRDPLASGSGNTIYF.

This chain links TRBV7-9 with TRBJ2-5; D gene unclear. The CDR3 contains 12 residues. CDR1 SEHNR and CDR2 FQNEAQ come from the germline V gene (reference sequence). With 1 base removed from V and 5 bases from J, the gap between germline ends came to 5 bases. The CDR3 sequence: CASSLVGETQYF. The CDR3 region has the DNA TGTGCCAGCAGCTTAGTGGGGGAGACCCAGTACTTC.